This TCR beta chain comes out of a study of cytomegalovirus exposure and HLA in healthy donors. V lost 1 base to trimming and J lost 2 bases; unmatched junction nucleotides: 5. Looked up from germline, CDR1 is SEHNR and CDR2 is FQNEAQ (reference sequence). This CDR3 spans 17 amino acids. Primers: 60 Vbeta forward and 13 Jbeta reverse. The repertoire was sequenced with immunoSEQ multiplex PCR; TCRdb's copy has only in-frame clones and lacks some. Here the sample spans 100,000 to 150,000 clones, about 80% being singletons. General study results and limits: Sequencing depth across donors, presence/absence analyses assumed, was roughly uniform. Associated with cytomegalovirus, according to the listing, were around 160 TCR beta chains. Fewer N-insertions than the roughly 600-donor mean were reportedly shown by an Asian-associated ancestry cluster in a later analysis.

Comments on this clone: The antigen is not known.

This receptor was obtained from a man aged 25 to 45 in good health and CMV-seropositive. Sequences were obtained from PBMCs. The rearrangement links TRBV7-9 to TRBJ1-5, with 10 positions matching TRBD1. The CDR3 loop reads CASSLGGTGVGNQPQHF. As DNA, the CDR3 is TGTGCCAGCAGCTTAGGCGGGACAGGGGTTGGCAATCAGCCCCAGCATTTT.